Below, 22 T cell receptor beta chains from the same sample are listed, as sequenced in a study of T cell repertoires in ileal Crohn's disease. Time point in this sample: proximal margin of the surgical specimen (macroscopically non-inflamed). Clones were sequenced by immunoSEQ multiplex PCR, and TCRdb holds only the in-frame ones, with some missing. The sample lists roughly 7,200 clones; around 82% were seen once. Input material: ileal tissue. All receptors come from an adult with Crohn's disease.

The chain couples TRBV28 to TRBJ1-5; TRBD1 matches at 7 bases. This CDR3 contains 15 residues. Per the germline V gene, CDR1 is MDHEN and CDR2 is SYDVKM. V was pared by 6 bases and J by 2 bases, with 7 bases of the junction left unmatched. The CDR3 nucleotides read TGTGCCAGCAGGCCGCCGACAGGGCGCAATCAGCCCCAGCATTTT. Protein sequence: CASRPPTGRNQPQHF.

V is TRBV6-4 and J is TRBJ2-2; 7 positions match TRBD2. The junction had 0 bases not matched to a gene; V was cut back by 4 bases and J by 4 bases. The length of the CDR3 is 13 residues. Germline loops: CDR1 MRHNA, CDR2 SNTAGT. CDR3: CASSGGSTGELFF. Here the CDR3 DNA reads TGTGCCAGCAGTGGCGGGAGCACCGGGGAGCTGTTTTTT.

The genes are TRBV5-1 and TRBJ2-3; D is ambiguous. The V gene's germline CDR1 is SGHRS and CDR2 YFSETQ. The CDR3 covers 15 residues. V gave up 6 bases and J gave up 0 bases, with 14 bases separating them. CDR3 loop: CASKPQASSTDTQYF. The CDR3 nucleotides are TGCGCCAGCAAGCCCCAGGCGTCTAGCACAGATACGCAGTATTTT.

The V call is TRBV6-4, the J call TRBJ2-3, with 8 positions matching TRBD2. Germline V gives CDR1 MRHNA, CDR2 SNTAGT. The V and J ends lost 0 bases and 2 bases, in that order; junction bases with no gene match: 4. The CDR3 length is 16 residues. For the CDR3, the DNA is TGTGCCAGCAGTGACTCTAGCGGGGCACACACAGATACGCAGTATTTT. This sequence encodes CASSDSSGAHTDTQYF.

The chain recombines TRBV15 with TRBJ1-2, with D unresolved. The germline V and J ends were trimmed by 5 bases and 7 bases, with 8 bases remaining between them. Germline V gene data show CDR1 as LNHNV and CDR2 as YYDKDF (reference sequence). This CDR3 is 11 amino acids long. The CDR3 bases are TGTGCCACCAGCCCCGGAGGTGGCTACACCTTC. Amino acid sequence: CATSPGGGYTF.

The rearrangement uses TRBV28 and TRBJ2-7; TRBD1 matches 8 bases. Trimming at V came to 1 base and at J to 7 bases, leaving 12 bases not matched to a gene. Per the germline V gene, CDR1 is MDHEN and CDR2 is SYDVKM. The CDR3 has 16 residues. The chain's CDR3 is CASSLLPGGTPGEQYF. The CDR3 region has the DNA TGTGCCAGCAGTTTATTGCCAGGGGGCACGCCGGGGGAGCAGTACTTC. Full variable domain (missing parts from reference TRBV28 and TRBJ2-7): DVKVTQSSRYLVKRTGEKVFLECVQDMDHENMFWYRQDPGLGLRLIYFSYDVKMKEKGDIPEGYSVSREKKERFSLILESASTNQTSMYLCASSLLPGGTPGEQYFGPGTRLTVT.

The gene calls are TRBV28 and TRBJ2-2; the match to TRBD2 covers 9 bases. This CDR3 has 16 amino acids. Germline values: CDR1 MDHEN, CDR2 SYDVKM. With 4 bases clipped from V and 4 bases from J, the junction kept 7 bases outside the gene matches. CDR3 loop: CASSSPASGITGELFF. The CDR3, as DNA: TGTGCCAGCAGTTCCCCCGCTAGCGGGATCACCGGGGAGCTGTTTTTT.

The chain is built from TRBV5-1 and TRBJ2-5; D is unclear. This CDR3 is built from 13 residues. CDR1 is SGHRS, CDR2 YFSETQ, per germline. With 1 base removed from V and 2 bases from J, the gap between germline ends came to 6 bases. The CDR3 DNA reads TGCGCCAGCAGCTTGACCCATCAAGAGACCCAGTACTTC. This sequence encodes CASSLTHQETQYF.

The V gene is TRBV6-5, the J gene TRBJ1-1; D may be TRBD1 (5 bases). The CDR3 is 13 amino acids. The germline gives CDR1 MNHEY, CDR2 SVGAGI. V lost 8 bases and J 0 bases, leaving 10 bases between the germline ends. The CDR3 coding sequence is TGTGCCAGCCGACAGCCCATGAACACTGAAGCTTTCTTT. Encoded protein: CASRQPMNTEAFF.

The chain links TRBV7-2 to TRBJ1-2; 10 nucleotides match TRBD1. V was pared by 5 bases and J by 8 bases, with 5 bases of the junction left unmatched. The germline V gene encodes CDR1 SGHTA and CDR2 FQGNSA. The CDR3 consists of 13 residues. CDR3 in DNA: TGTGCCAGCAGCCCCCGGACAGGGGGAGGCTACACCTTC. Protein product: CASSPRTGGGYTF.

This chain uses TRBV18 with TRBJ1-2, with 7 nucleotides matching TRBD1. CDR1 and CDR2 (germline): KGHSH, LQKENI. Trimming at V came to 6 bases and at J to 5 bases, leaving 6 bases not matched to a gene. The CDR3 is 13 amino acids. This chain's CDR3 is CASSPGQEYGYTF. The DNA for the CDR3 is TGTGCCAGCTCGCCCGGACAGGAGTATGGCTACACCTTC.

The chain has TRBV5-1 and TRBJ2-1; 7 positions match TRBD1. From germline, CDR1 is SGHRS and CDR2 YFSETQ. This CDR3 spans 21 amino acids. The V and J ends lost 10 bases and 1 base, in that order; junction bases with no gene match: 29. The CDR3 reads CAPNRTGLRDSQIFSYNEQFF. The CDR3, as DNA: TGCGCCCCTAATCGAACCGGTCTTCGGGACAGCCAGATTTTTTCCTACAATGAGCAGTTCTTC.

This clone occurred once. The rearrangement links TRBV30 to TRBJ1-2; tentatively, D is TRBD1 (5 bases). Trimming left V 0 bases short and J 7 bases short, with 12 bases between. The V gene's germline CDR1 is GTSNPN and CDR2 SVGIG (reference sequence). CDR3 length equals 13 residues. In DNA form, the CDR3 reads TGTGCCTGGAGTGTTCAGGGCCGAGGTGGCTACACCTTC. Its translation is CAWSVQGRGGYTF.

Concerning this clone itself: The germline gene is not matched at one end of the junction; a read error may be the cause. Other DNA sequences in this sample translate to the same CDR3. The chain uses TRBV19 and TRBJ1-2, with 9 bases aligning to TRBD1. This CDR3 is 12 amino acids long. The V gene's germline CDR1 is LNHDA and CDR2 SQIVND (reference sequence). The CDR3 DNA reads as TGTGCCAGAAGACAGGGGGACTATGGCTACACCTTT. Encoded protein: CARRQGDYGYTF.

The gene calls are TRBV28 and TRBJ2-2, with no clear D. Germline values: CDR1 MDHEN, CDR2 SYDVKM. V was clipped by 5 bases and J by 1 base, with 17 bases between them. The CDR3 consists of 17 residues. The CDR3: CASSLFFGPRNTGELFF. DNA of the CDR3: TGTGCCAGCAGTCTCTTTTTTGGACCAAGGAACACCGGGGAGCTGTTTTTT.

The V gene is TRBV5-4, the J gene TRBJ1-6; 9 bases agree with TRBD1. Trimming removed 2 bases from V and 10 bases from J; junction bases left unmatched: 7. Germline-derived CDR1 and CDR2 are SGHNT and YYREEE (reference sequence). This CDR3 has 15 residues. This CDR3 is CASSLTGGRVSPLHF. In DNA, the CDR3 is TGTGCCAGCAGCTTAACAGGGGGCCGAGTGTCACCCCTCCACTTT. Variable domain in full (rest from reference TRBV5-4 and TRBJ1-6): ETGVTQSPTHLIKTRGQQVTLRCSSQSGHNTVSWYQQALGQGPQFIFQYYREEENGRGNFPPRFSGLQFPNYSSELNVNALELDDSALYLCASSLTGGRVSPLHFGNGTRLTVT.

J is TRBJ2-7 and V is TRBV19, with 12 nucleotides matching TRBD2. The CDR3 extends over 15 amino acids. Germline V gene data show CDR1 as LNHDA and CDR2 as SQIVND (reference sequence). Unmatched junction bases numbered 4, after V lost 4 bases and J lost 3 bases. The CDR3 protein is CASSTLLAGGYEQYF. CDR3 sequence (DNA): TGTGCCAGTAGTACCTTACTAGCGGGAGGCTACGAGCAGTACTTC.

This chain links TRBV5-8 with TRBJ1-2; D not certain. The V gene lost 7 bases and the J gene lost 5 bases, with 12 bases spanning the gap. Germline values: CDR1 SGHTS, CDR2 YDEGEE. CDR3 size: 12 residues. This CDR3 is CASHGYFYGYTF. The CDR3 DNA follows: TGTGCCAGCCACGGATACTTTTATGGCTACACCTTC.

J is TRBJ1-2 and V is TRBV14, with D maybe TRBD1 (5 bases). The germline CDR1 and CDR2 sequences are SGHDN and FVKESK. The CDR3 sequence is 19 residues long. Trimming took off 4 bases at V and 4 bases at J, with 28 bases between the two ends. The CDR3 region has the DNA TGTGCCAGCAGCCCCCATATCCGGACAACCTACACCCAAATCTATGGCTACACCTTC. Its protein is CASSPHIRTTYTQIYGYTF. The full variable domain, with the rest looked up from reference TRBV14 and TRBJ1-2, is EAGVTQFPSHSVIEKGQTVTLRCDPISGHDNLYWYRRVMGKEIKFLLHFVKESKQDESGMPNNRFLAERTGGTYSTLKVQPAELEDSGVYFCASSPHIRTTYTQIYGYTFGSGTRLTVV.

This clone was observed a few times. This chain joins TRBV28 and TRBJ2-7; TRBD1 matches at 8 bases. The junction had 7 bases not matched to a gene; V was cut back by 5 bases and J by 13 bases. The CDR3 runs 11 residues. CDR1 MDHEN and CDR2 SYDVKM come from the germline V gene. The CDR3 coding sequence is TGTGCCAGCAGTCTAGCAGGGGGCTCATACTTC. Translating it yields CASSLAGGSYF.

The chain uses TRBV12-2 and TRBJ2-7; TRBD1 is the table's D call, not checked against the DNA. TRBV12-2 is deemed a pseudogene. The CDR3 has 16 residues. The CDR3 DNA is TGTGCAAGTCGCTTAGGGGCGTGGGCCAGTCGATACGAGCAGTACTTC. It codes for CASRLGAWASRYEQYF.

The rearrangement joins TRBV19 to TRBJ1-2, with a tentative D call TRBD1 (5 bases). The length of the CDR3 is 16 residues. Trimming took off 6 bases at V and 4 bases at J, with 21 bases between the two ends. CDR1 and CDR2 (germline): LNHDA, SQIVND (reference sequence). CDR3 loop: CASSFDGGDLSYGYTF. DNA for the CDR3: TGTGCCAGTAGCTTCGACGGGGGGGATTTAAGCTATGGCTACACCTTC.